The 25 T cell receptor beta chains below were found in one sample sequenced in a study of shared clonotypes between healthy human individuals. Profiled with immunoSEQ multiplex PCR; TCRdb holds only in-frame clones, not every one. The sample has about 2.4 million clones; over 85% are singletons. What was sequenced was naive CD4+ T cells from PBMCs. As for subset: CD45RA+ positively selected. Receptor source: a man between 18 and 35 years old in good health. Some clones in this sample may be carry-over from other donors' samples.

The chain joins TRBV7-9 to TRBJ1-3, with no clear D. Germline values: CDR1 SEHNR, CDR2 FQNEAQ (reference sequence). V gave up 4 bases and J gave up 4 bases, with 2 bases separating them. The CDR3 consists of 11 residues. The CDR3 loop reads CASSWGNTIYF. The CDR3, as DNA: TGTGCCAGCAGCTGGGGAAACACCATATATTTT. The full variable domain, rest sourced from reference TRBV7-9 and TRBJ1-3, is DTGVSQNPRHKITKRGQNVTFRCDPISEHNRLYWYRQTLGQGPEFLTYFQNEAQLEKSRLLSDRFSAERPKGSFSTLEIQRTEQGDSAMYLCASSWGNTIYFGEGSWLTVV.

This chain joins TRBV6-1 and TRBJ2-7, with TRBD1 identical over 10 bases. Trimming at V came to 7 bases and at J to 1 base, leaving 4 bases not matched to a gene. Per the germline V gene, CDR1 is MNHNS and CDR2 is SASEGT. There are 14 residues in the CDR3. CDR3 region: CASTRDRGSYEQYF. The CDR3 region has the DNA TGTGCCAGCACCAGGGACAGGGGTTCCTACGAGCAGTACTTC.

The chain is built from TRBV28 and TRBJ1-4; 8 nucleotides match TRBD1. This CDR3 spans 19 amino acids. With 5 bases clipped from V and 4 bases from J, the junction kept 18 bases outside the gene matches. Germline values: CDR1 MDHEN, CDR2 SYDVKM. The CDR3 nucleotides are TGTGCCAGCAGTCCATGGACAGGGTGGTCCGGCATAAATAATGAAAAACTGTTTTTT. This codes for CASSPWTGWSGINNEKLFF.

CDR3: CASSYTGTSRGYTF. The DNA of the CDR3 is TGTGCCAGCAGTTACACGGGGACGTCAAGAGGCTACACCTTC. The chain carries TRBV6-5 and TRBJ1-2, with TRBD1 as a possible D gene (5 bases). CDR3 length equals 14 residues. Per germline, CDR1 MNHEY and CDR2 SVGAGI. The V and J ends lost 2 bases and 8 bases respectively, with 15 bases between them.

This clone came up once. This chain joins TRBV5-1 and TRBJ2-2; TRBD1 matches at 7 bases. CDR3 size: 16 residues. The V segment lost 3 bases and the J segment 5 bases; nucleotides outside the gene matches: 10. Germline V gene lookup returns CDR1 SGHRS and CDR2 YFSETQ. In DNA, the CDR3 is TGCGCCAGCAGCTGGCCGACAGGGACCGGAACCGGGGAGCTGTTTTTT. Its protein is CASSWPTGTGTGELFF.

The rearrangement joins TRBV7-2 to TRBJ2-2, with 9 bases fitting TRBD2. Germline values: CDR1 SGHTA, CDR2 FQGNSA. This CDR3 contains 15 residues. V shed 4 bases, J shed 7 bases, and the junction held 7 bases outside the gene matches. Here the CDR3 DNA reads TGTGCCAGCAGCTCCGATGGACTAGCGAGCGGGGAGCTGTTTTTT. Translating gives CASSSDGLASGELFF.

This rearrangement joins TRBV18 to TRBJ2-3; 8 nucleotides line up with TRBD1. V gave up 4 bases and J gave up 3 bases; unmatched junction bases: 6. Germline CDR1 is KGHSH and CDR2 is LQKENI. The CDR3 runs 15 residues. The CDR3 DNA sequence: TGTGCCAGCTCACTCTTGCGGACAGGGACAGATACGCAGTATTTT. Its protein is CASSLLRTGTDTQYF.

V is TRBV7-6 and J is TRBJ1-1, with a weak D call TRBD1 (5 bases). This CDR3 has 15 residues. V was cut by 1 base and J by 5 bases, with 14 bases left in between. Germline V gene data show CDR1 as SGHVS and CDR2 as FNYEAQ. For the CDR3, the DNA is TGTGCCAGCAGCTTAGTTTCGGGGGTGGGTACTGAAGCTTTCTTT. Its protein is CASSLVSGVGTEAFF. The variable domain in full, with the rest retrieved from reference TRBV7-6 and TRBJ1-1, is GAGVSQSPRYKVTKRGQDVALRCDPISGHVSLYWYRQALGQGPEFLTYFNYEAQQDKSGLPNDRFSAERPEGSISTLTIQRTEQRDSAMYRCASSLVSGVGTEAFFGQGTRLTVV.

The CDR3: CASSLKRLAGNYEQYF. The CDR3 coding sequence is TGCGCCAGCAGCCTTAAGAGACTAGCGGGAAACTACGAGCAGTACTTC. The chain recombines TRBV4-3 with TRBJ2-7, with 11 bases aligning to TRBD2. CDR3 length: 16 residues. V shed 4 bases, J shed 3 bases, and the junction held 8 bases outside the gene matches. The germline gives CDR1 LGHNA, CDR2 YSLEER.

The gene calls are TRBV27 and TRBJ2-5; no reliable D call. The CDR3 spans 14 residues. CDR1 MNHEY and CDR2 SMNVEV come from the germline V gene (reference sequence). Trimming cost V 3 bases and J 4 bases, with 12 bases left between them. CDR3 nucleotide sequence: TGTGCCAGCAGTTTTCTTCCGGTATCAGAGACCCAGTACTTC. Translation: CASSFLPVSETQYF.

This chain's CDR3 is CASTTYGIHEQYF. As DNA, the CDR3 is TGTGCCAGCACCACCTATGGGATTCACGAGCAGTACTTC. This chain joins TRBV28 and TRBJ2-7; D not resolved. This CDR3 has 13 amino acids. Trimming cost V 7 bases and J 5 bases, with 15 bases left between them. Germline V gene lookup returns CDR1 MDHEN and CDR2 SYDVKM. The full variable domain, with the rest looked up from reference TRBV28 and TRBJ2-7, is DVKVTQSSRYLVKRTGEKVFLECVQDMDHENMFWYRQDPGLGLRLIYFSYDVKMKEKGDIPEGYSVSREKKERFSLILESASTNQTSMYLCASTTYGIHEQYFGPGTRLTVT.

This sequence joins TRBV6-1 and TRBJ1-1, with 10 bases aligning to TRBD1. The CDR3 covers 14 residues. The germline V gene has CDR1 MNHNS and CDR2 SASEGT. Losses at the gene ends were 6 bases for V and 5 bases for J; bases not matched to a gene: 6. Here the CDR3 DNA reads TGTGCCAGCAGAGAAAGACAGGGGGCTACTGAAGCTTTCTTT. Amino acids: CASRERQGATEAFF.

The chain joins TRBV2 to TRBJ2-1; D may correspond to TRBD1 or TRBD2 (5 bases each). The germline gives CDR1 SNHLY, CDR2 FYNNEI. The CDR3 is 15 amino acids. V dropped 4 bases and J dropped 1 base, with 11 bases sitting between them. The CDR3 protein is CASSVGTRSYNEQFF. In DNA, the CDR3 is TGTGCCAGCAGTGTCGGGACCAGGTCCTACAATGAGCAGTTCTTC.

The chain combines TRBV11-3 with TRBJ2-5; tentatively, D is TRBD2 (5 bases). CDR3 length equals 12 residues. The germline V gene has CDR1 SGHNT and CDR2 YENEEA. The germline V and J ends were trimmed by 8 bases and 2 bases, with 9 bases remaining between them. Written as DNA, the CDR3 is TGTGCCAGCCGGGGAGATCAAGAGACCCAGTACTTC. Protein: CASRGDQETQYF.

The rearrangement joins TRBV7-3 to TRBJ2-1; D not resolved. Germline V gene data show CDR1 as SGHTA and CDR2 as FQGTGA. V lost 1 base to trimming and J lost 5 bases, with 6 bases between them. The CDR3 has 13 amino acids. The CDR3 DNA sequence: TGTGCCAGCAGCTTAAATTGGGACAATGAGCAGTTCTTC. This translates into CASSLNWDNEQFF. Looking up the rest from reference TRBV7-3 and TRBJ2-1 gives the full variable domain: GAGVSQTPSNKVTEKGKYVELRCDPISGHTALYWYRQSLGQGPEFLIYFQGTGAADDSGLPNDRFFAVRPEGSVSTLKIQRTERGDSAVYLCASSLNWDNEQFFGPGTRLTVL.

The chain couples TRBV5-4 to TRBJ2-1; no reliable D call. V lost 3 bases and J 6 bases, leaving 19 bases between the germline ends. The V gene's germline CDR1 is SGHNT and CDR2 YYREEE (reference sequence). The CDR3 contains 16 residues. CDR3 coding DNA: TGTGCCAGCAGCTACCCCGGTAGTGGGCGGAGCAATGAGCAGTTCTTC. It specifies CASSYPGSGRSNEQFF. The whole variable domain, filled in from reference TRBV5-4 and TRBJ2-1, reads ETGVTQSPTHLIKTRGQQVTLRCSSQSGHNTVSWYQQALGQGPQFIFQYYREEENGRGNFPPRFSGLQFPNYSSELNVNALELDDSALYLCASSYPGSGRSNEQFFGPGTRLTVL.

V and J are TRBV25-1 and TRBJ2-2, with no clear D. V was cut by 8 bases and J by 2 bases, with 6 bases left in between. The CDR3 is made up of 12 amino acids. Germline loops: CDR1 MGHDK, CDR2 SYGVNS. Here the CDR3 reads CASSYNTGELFF. DNA of the CDR3: TGTGCCAGCTCGTATAACACCGGGGAGCTGTTTTTT.

This chain joins TRBV18 and TRBJ2-1; D not resolved. V was clipped by 0 bases and J by 4 bases, with 13 bases between them. The CDR3 loop spans 16 amino acids. In germline, CDR1 is KGHSH, CDR2 LQKENI. CDR3 region: CASSPPGRLIYNEQFF. The DNA of the CDR3 is TGTGCCAGCTCACCACCCGGCAGATTAATTTACAATGAGCAGTTCTTC.

This clone was seen a single time. This chain links TRBV6-5 with TRBJ2-7; TRBD1 matches at 9 bases. The V segment lost 8 bases and the J segment 3 bases; nucleotides outside the gene matches: 11. CDR1 is MNHEY, CDR2 SVGAGI, per germline. The CDR3 runs 15 residues. The CDR3 region is CASGTPGQGHYEQYF. The CDR3 DNA sequence: TGTGCCAGCGGGACCCCGGGACAGGGACACTACGAGCAGTACTTC.

The chain recombines TRBV4-2 with TRBJ1-1; D gene unclear. The V end was cut by 3 bases, the J end by 11 bases, with 16 bases between. The CDR3 contains 13 residues. The germline V gene encodes CDR1 LGHNA and CDR2 YNFKEQ. The CDR3 region is CASSQVPGKEAFF. CDR3 coding DNA: TGTGCCAGCAGCCAGGTTCCGGGTAAGGAGGCTTTCTTT.

The chain uses TRBV11-2 and TRBJ2-5; the D is unclear. Germline values: CDR1 SGHAT, CDR2 FQNNGV. The ends were cut back, 0 bases at V and 5 bases at J, with 7 bases in the middle. The CDR3 totals 13 residues. Here the CDR3 reads CASSLDFGETQYF. The DNA for the CDR3 is TGTGCCAGCAGCTTAGATTTTGGGGAGACCCAGTACTTC.

This clone was recorded only once. The CDR3 coding sequence is TGTGCCAGCAGCTTAATGGGAAGTGGGATGGAATCCGGGGAAGCGAATGAGCAGTTCTTC. Protein sequence: CASSLMGSGMESGEANEQFF. This sequence joins TRBV7-3 and TRBJ2-1, with a weak D call TRBD2 (5 bases). The germline V and J ends were trimmed by 1 base and 7 bases, with 29 bases remaining between them. The CDR3 runs 20 residues. The germline CDR1 and CDR2 sequences are SGHTA and FQGTGA.

The V call is TRBV9, the J call TRBJ1-3; no reliable D call. Germline V gene lookup returns CDR1 SGDLS and CDR2 YYNGEE. The CDR3 runs to 14 residues. Trimming pared 3 bases from V and 0 bases from J, leaving 7 bases between. Here the CDR3 reads CASSAQNSGNTIYF. As DNA, the CDR3 is TGTGCCAGCAGCGCGCAAAACTCTGGAAACACCATATATTTT.

The chain uses TRBV28 and TRBJ2-2; D possibly corresponds to TRBD1 (6 bases). Germline V gene lookup returns CDR1 MDHEN and CDR2 SYDVKM. This CDR3 spans 15 amino acids. The V gene lost 5 bases and the J gene lost 2 bases, with 12 bases spanning the gap. CDR3 sequence: CASSQPGGNTGELFF. The CDR3 coding sequence is TGTGCCAGCAGTCAACCTGGGGGCAACACCGGGGAGCTGTTTTTT. The full variable domain, with the rest looked up from reference TRBV28 and TRBJ2-2, is DVKVTQSSRYLVKRTGEKVFLECVQDMDHENMFWYRQDPGLGLRLIYFSYDVKMKEKGDIPEGYSVSREKKERFSLILESASTNQTSMYLCASSQPGGNTGELFFGEGSRLTVL.

Comments on this clone: The same CDR3 is also encoded by other DNA sequences in this sample. The chain has TRBV5-1 and TRBJ1-1, with a weak D call TRBD1 (5 bases). V lost 0 bases and J 3 bases, leaving 9 bases between the germline ends. CDR1 is SGHRS, CDR2 YFSETQ, per germline. CDR3 length equals 14 residues. CDR3 region: CASSLAGGYTEAFF. In DNA, the CDR3 is TGCGCCAGCAGCTTGGCTGGGGGTTACACTGAAGCTTTCTTT. The full variable domain, with the rest looked up from reference TRBV5-1 and TRBJ1-1, is KAGVTQTPRYLIKTRGQQVTLSCSPISGHRSVSWYQQTPGQGLQFLFEYFSETQRNKGNFPGRFSGRQFSNSRSEMNVSTLELGDSALYLCASSLAGGYTEAFFGQGTRLTVV.